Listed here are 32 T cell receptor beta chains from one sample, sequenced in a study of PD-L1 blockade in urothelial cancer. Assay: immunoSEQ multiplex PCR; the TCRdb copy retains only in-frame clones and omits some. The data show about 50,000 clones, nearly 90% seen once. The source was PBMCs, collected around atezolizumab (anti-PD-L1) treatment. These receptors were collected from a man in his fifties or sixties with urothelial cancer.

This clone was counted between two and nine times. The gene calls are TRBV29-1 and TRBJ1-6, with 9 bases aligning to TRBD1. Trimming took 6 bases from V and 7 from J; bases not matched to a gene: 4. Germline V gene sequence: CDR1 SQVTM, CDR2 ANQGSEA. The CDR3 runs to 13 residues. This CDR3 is CSVGQGGNSPLHF. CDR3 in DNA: TGCAGCGTGGGACAGGGAGGGAATTCACCCCTCCACTTT.

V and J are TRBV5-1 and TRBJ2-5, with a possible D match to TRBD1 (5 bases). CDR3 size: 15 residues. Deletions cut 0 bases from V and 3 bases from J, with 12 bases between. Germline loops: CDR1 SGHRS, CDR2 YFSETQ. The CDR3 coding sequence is TGCGCCAGCAGCTTGGACAGCCTAGGGGAAGAGACCCAGTACTTC. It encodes CASSLDSLGEETQYF. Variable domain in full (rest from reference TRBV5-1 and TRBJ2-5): KAGVTQTPRYLIKTRGQQVTLSCSPISGHRSVSWYQQTPGQGLQFLFEYFSETQRNKGNFPGRFSGRQFSNSRSEMNVSTLELGDSALYLCASSLDSLGEETQYFGPGTRLLVL.

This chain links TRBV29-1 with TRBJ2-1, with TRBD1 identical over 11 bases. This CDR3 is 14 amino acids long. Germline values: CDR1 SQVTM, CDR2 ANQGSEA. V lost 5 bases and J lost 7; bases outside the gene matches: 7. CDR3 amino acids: CSVRSGQGGNEQFF. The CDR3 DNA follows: TGCAGCGTTCGATCGGGACAGGGGGGTAATGAGCAGTTCTTC.

For the CDR3, the DNA is TGTGCCAGCAGCAATAGGGAGTCCCTCTCTGGAAACACCATATATTTT. As protein: CASSNRESLSGNTIYF. The J gene is TRBJ1-3, the V gene TRBV21-1. TRBV21-1 is termed a pseudogene. This CDR3 has 16 amino acids.

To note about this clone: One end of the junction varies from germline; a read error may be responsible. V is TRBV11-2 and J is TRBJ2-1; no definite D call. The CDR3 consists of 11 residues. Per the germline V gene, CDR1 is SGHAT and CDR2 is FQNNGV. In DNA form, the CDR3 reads TGTGCCAGCAGCTCCAACAATGAGCAGTTCTTC. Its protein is CASSSNNEQFF.

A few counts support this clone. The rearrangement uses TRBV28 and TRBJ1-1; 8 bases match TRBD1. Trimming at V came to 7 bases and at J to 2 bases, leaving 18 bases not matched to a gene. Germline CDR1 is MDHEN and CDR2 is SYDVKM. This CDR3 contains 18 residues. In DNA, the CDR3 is TGTGCCAGCAACGTTATTGGGATAAGGACAGGGCGAAACACTGAAGCTTTCTTT. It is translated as CASNVIGIRTGRNTEAFF.

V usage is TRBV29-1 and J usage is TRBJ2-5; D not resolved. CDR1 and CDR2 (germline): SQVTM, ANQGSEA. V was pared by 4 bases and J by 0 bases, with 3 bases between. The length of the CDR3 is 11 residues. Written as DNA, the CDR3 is TGCAGCGTTGGTAACCAAGAGACCCAGTACTTC. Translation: CSVGNQETQYF.

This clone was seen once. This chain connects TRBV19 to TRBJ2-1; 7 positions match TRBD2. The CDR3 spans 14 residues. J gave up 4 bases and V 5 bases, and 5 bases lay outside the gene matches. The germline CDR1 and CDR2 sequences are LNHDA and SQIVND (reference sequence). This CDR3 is CASSPGDYYNEQFF. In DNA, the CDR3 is TGTGCCAGTAGTCCCGGGGACTATTACAATGAGCAGTTCTTC.

The CDR3 DNA reads as TGTGCCAGCAGCTGGGACAGGGGGTCAGAGCAGTACTTC. Translation gives CASSWDRGSEQYF. This chain links TRBV7-2 with TRBJ2-7, with TRBD1 matching 11 bases. Germline CDR1 is SGHTA and CDR2 is FQGNSA. Losses at the gene ends were 4 bases for V and 7 bases for J; bases not matched to a gene: 3. The CDR3 length is 13 residues. Full variable domain (missing parts from reference TRBV7-2 and TRBJ2-7): GAGVSQSPSNKVTEKGKDVELRCDPISGHTALYWYRQSLGQGLEFLIYFQGNSAPDKSGLPSDRFSAERTGGSVSTLTIQRTQQEDSAVYLCASSWDRGSEQYFGPGTRLTVT.

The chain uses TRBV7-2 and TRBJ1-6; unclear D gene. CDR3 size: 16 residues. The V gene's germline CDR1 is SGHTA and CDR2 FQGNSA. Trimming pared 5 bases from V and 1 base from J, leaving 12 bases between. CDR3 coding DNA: TGTGCCAGCAGCCCCCGAGGTTTATCCTATAATTCACCCCTCCACTTT. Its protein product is CASSPRGLSYNSPLHF.

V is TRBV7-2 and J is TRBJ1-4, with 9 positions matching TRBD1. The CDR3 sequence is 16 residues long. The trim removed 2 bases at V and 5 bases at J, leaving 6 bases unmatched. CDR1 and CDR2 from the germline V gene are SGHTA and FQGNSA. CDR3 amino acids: CASSLKSGTGNEKLFF. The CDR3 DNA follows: TGTGCCAGCAGCTTAAAATCCGGGACAGGGAATGAAAAACTGTTTTTT.

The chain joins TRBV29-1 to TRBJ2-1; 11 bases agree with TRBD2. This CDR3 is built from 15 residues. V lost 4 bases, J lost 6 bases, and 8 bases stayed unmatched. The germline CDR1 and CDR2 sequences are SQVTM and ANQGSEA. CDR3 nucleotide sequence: TGCAGCGTTGGGCTCCTAGCGGGGGGTGGCAATGAGCAGTTCTTC. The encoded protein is CSVGLLAGGGNEQFF.

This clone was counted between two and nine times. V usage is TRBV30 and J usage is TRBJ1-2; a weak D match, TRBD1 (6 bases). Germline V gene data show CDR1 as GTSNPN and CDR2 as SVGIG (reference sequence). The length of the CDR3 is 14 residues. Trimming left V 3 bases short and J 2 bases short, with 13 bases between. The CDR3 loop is CAWRGQGQNYGYTF. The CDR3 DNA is TGTGCCTGGAGGGGGCAGGGACAAAACTATGGCTACACCTTC.

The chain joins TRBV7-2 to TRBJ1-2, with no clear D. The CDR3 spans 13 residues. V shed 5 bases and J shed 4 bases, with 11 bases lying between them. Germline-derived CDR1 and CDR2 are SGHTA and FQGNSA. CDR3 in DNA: TGTGCCAGCAGCGGACTACGGGTCTATGGCTACACCTTC. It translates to CASSGLRVYGYTF.

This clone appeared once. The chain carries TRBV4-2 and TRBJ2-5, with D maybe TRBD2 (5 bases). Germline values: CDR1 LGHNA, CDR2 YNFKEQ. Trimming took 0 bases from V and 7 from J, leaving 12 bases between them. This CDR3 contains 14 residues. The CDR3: CASSQELVKGTQYF. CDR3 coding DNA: TGTGCCAGCAGCCAAGAACTAGTTAAGGGGACCCAGTACTTC.

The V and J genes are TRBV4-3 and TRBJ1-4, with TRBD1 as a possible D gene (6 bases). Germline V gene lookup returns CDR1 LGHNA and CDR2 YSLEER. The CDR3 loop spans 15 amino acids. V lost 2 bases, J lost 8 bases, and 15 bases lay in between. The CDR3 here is CASSQYYRVSEKLFF. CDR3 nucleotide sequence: TGCGCCAGCAGCCAATATTACAGGGTTAGCGAAAAACTGTTTTTT.

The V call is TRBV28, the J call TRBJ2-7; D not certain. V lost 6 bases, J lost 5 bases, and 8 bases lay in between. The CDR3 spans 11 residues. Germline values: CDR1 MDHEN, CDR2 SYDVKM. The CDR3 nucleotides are TGTGCCAGCAGAACCCAGAACGAGCAGTACTTC. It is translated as CASRTQNEQYF.

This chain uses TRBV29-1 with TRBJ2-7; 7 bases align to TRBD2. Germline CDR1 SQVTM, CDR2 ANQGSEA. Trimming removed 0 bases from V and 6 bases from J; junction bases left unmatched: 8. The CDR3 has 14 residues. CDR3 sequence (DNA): TGCAGCGTTGAAGAAGGGCAGGGAGGGCGCGAGCAGTACTTC. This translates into CSVEEGQGGREQYF.

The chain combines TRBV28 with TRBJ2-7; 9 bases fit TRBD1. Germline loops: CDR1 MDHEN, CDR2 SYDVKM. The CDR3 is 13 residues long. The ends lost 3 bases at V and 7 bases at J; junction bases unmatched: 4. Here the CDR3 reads CASSLNRGREQYF. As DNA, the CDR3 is TGTGCCAGCAGTTTGAACAGGGGGCGGGAGCAGTACTTC. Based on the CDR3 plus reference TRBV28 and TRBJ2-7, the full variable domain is DVKVTQSSRYLVKRTGEKVFLECVQDMDHENMFWYRQDPGLGLRLIYFSYDVKMKEKGDIPEGYSVSREKKERFSLILESASTNQTSMYLCASSLNRGREQYFGPGTRLTVT.

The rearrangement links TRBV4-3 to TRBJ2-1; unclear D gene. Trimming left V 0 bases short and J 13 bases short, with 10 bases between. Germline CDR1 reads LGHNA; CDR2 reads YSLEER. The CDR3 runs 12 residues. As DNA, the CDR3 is TGCGCCAGCAGCCAAGATGTCCGGTTCCAGTTCTTC. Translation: CASSQDVRFQFF.

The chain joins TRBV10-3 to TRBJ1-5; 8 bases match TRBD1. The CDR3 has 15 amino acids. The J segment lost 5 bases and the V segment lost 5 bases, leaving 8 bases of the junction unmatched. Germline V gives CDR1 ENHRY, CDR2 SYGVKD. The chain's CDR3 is CAISLTGDNDQPQHF. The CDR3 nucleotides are TGTGCCATCAGTCTGACAGGGGACAATGATCAGCCCCAGCATTTT.

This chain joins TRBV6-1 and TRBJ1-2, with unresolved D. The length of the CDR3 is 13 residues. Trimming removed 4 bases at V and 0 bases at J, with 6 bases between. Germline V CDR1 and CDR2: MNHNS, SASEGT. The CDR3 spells CASSVRANYGYTF. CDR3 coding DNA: TGTGCCAGCAGTGTTCGGGCTAACTATGGCTACACCTTC.

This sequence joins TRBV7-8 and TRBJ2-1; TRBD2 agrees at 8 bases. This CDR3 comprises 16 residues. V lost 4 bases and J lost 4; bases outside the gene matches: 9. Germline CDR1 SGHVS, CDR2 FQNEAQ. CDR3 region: CASSSSVSGAYNEQFF. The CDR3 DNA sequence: TGTGCCAGCAGCTCTAGTGTTAGCGGGGCATACAATGAGCAGTTCTTC.

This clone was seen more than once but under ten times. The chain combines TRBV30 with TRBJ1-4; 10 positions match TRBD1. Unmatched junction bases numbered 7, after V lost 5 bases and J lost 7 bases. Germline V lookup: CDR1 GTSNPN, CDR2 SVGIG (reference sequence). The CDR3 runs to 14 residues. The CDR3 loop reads CAWYPGQGSEKLFF. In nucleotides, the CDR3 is TGTGCCTGGTATCCGGGACAGGGGAGTGAAAAACTGTTTTTT.

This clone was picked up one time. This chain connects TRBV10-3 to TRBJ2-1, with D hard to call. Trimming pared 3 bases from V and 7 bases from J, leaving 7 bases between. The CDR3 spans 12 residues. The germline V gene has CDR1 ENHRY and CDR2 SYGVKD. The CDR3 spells CAISEWANEQFF. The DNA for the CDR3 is TGTGCCATCAGTGAATGGGCGAATGAGCAGTTCTTC.

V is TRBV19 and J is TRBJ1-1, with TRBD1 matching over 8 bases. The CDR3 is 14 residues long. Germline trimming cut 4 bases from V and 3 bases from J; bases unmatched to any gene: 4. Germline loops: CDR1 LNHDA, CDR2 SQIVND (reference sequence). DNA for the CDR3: TGTGCCAGTAGTACCGGACAGGGATACACTGAAGCTTTCTTT. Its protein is CASSTGQGYTEAFF.

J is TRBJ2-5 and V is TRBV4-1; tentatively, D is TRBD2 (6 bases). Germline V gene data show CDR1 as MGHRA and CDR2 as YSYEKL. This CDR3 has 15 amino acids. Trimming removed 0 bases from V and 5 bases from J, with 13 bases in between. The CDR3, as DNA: TGCGCCAGCAGCCAAGATTCGGGGGATTGGGAGACCCAGTACTTC. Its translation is CASSQDSGDWETQYF.

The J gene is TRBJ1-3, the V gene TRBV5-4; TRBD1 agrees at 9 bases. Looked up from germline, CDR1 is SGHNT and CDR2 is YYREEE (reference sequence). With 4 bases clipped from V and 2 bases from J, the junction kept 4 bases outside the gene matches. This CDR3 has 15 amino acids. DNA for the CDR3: TGTGCCAGCAGCATAGGGACAGGGACTGGAAACACCATATATTTT. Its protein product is CASSIGTGTGNTIYF.

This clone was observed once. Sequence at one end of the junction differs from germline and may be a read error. CDR3 protein: CASSVAGTGGNYTF. The CDR3 bases are TGTGCCAGCAGCGTAGCCGGGACAGGGGGTAACTACACCTTC. The V and J genes are TRBV7-9 and TRBJ1-2; 11 nucleotides match TRBD1. The length of the CDR3 is 14 residues. Germline loops: CDR1 SEHNR, CDR2 FQNEAQ (reference sequence).

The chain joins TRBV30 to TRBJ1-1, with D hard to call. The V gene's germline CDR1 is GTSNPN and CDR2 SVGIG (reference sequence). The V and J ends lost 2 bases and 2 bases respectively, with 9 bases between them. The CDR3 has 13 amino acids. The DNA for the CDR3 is TGTGCCTGGAGTAGCCACGTAAACACTGAAGCTTTCTTT. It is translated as CAWSSHVNTEAFF.

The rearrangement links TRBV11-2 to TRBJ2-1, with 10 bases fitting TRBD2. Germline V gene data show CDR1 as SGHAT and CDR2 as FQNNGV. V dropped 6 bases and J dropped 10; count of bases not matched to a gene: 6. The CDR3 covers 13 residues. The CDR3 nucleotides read TGTGCCAGCAGAGGGATAGCGGGGGGCGAGCAGTTCTTC. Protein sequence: CASRGIAGGEQFF.

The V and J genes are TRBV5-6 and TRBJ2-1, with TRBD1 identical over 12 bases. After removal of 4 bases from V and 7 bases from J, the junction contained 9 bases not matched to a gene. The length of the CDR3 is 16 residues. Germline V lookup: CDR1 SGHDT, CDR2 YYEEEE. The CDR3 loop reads CASSRSGTGGRNEQFF. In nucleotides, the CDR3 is TGTGCCAGCAGCCGATCCGGGACAGGGGGCCGGAATGAGCAGTTCTTC.